Following are 30 T cell receptor beta chains from one sample sequenced in a study of glioma-infiltrating T cells after dendritic cell vaccination. Profiling relied on immunoSEQ multiplex PCR, and the TCRdb table lists in-frame clones only, not all of them. The sample lists 98,000 or so clones, more than 70% occurring once. Time point here: after dendritic cell vaccination, including at tumor progression/relapse. The sequenced sample was blood, obtained after dendritic cell vaccination. The source of these receptors is a human donor with glioblastoma.

This chain joins TRBV30 and TRBJ1-4; D might be TRBD1 (5 bases). V was shortened by 1 base and J by 8 bases, with 14 bases between the two germline ends. Germline-derived CDR1 and CDR2 are GTSNPN and SVGIG (reference sequence). This CDR3 contains 14 residues. The CDR3 loop reads CAWSGLGASEKLFF. CDR3 in DNA: TGTGCCTGGAGTGGACTAGGGGCGTCGGAAAAACTGTTTTTT.

The V gene is TRBV6-4, the J gene TRBJ2-1, with 7 bases identical to TRBD2. The CDR3 totals 16 residues. Trimming at V came to 4 bases and at J to 1 base, leaving 7 bases not matched to a gene. Per germline, CDR1 MRHNA and CDR2 SNTAGT. CDR3 amino acids: CASSVMAGASYNEQFF. CDR3 bases: TGTGCCAGCAGTGTAATGGCGGGAGCGTCCTACAATGAGCAGTTCTTC.

This chain connects TRBV6-5 to TRBJ1-4; D possibly corresponds to TRBD1 (5 bases). Trimming pared 5 bases from V and 7 bases from J, leaving 17 bases between. CDR1 is MNHEY and CDR2 is SVGAGI in the germline V gene. The CDR3 totals 15 residues. The CDR3 sequence: CASSITGLGSEKLFF. The CDR3 bases are TGTGCCAGCAGTATAACAGGTCTCGGTAGTGAAAAACTGTTTTTT.

The CDR3 DNA reads TGTGCCTGGAGGTTCGTAGCTGGAAACACCATATATTTT. This translates into CAWRFVAGNTIYF. The chain links TRBV30 to TRBJ1-3; D uncertain. Germline values: CDR1 GTSNPN, CDR2 SVGIG (reference sequence). This CDR3 has 13 amino acids. Trimming cost V 3 bases and J 2 bases, with 8 bases left between them.

The chain uses TRBV18 and TRBJ1-5; possible D gene TRBD1, 5 bases. Germline loops: CDR1 KGHSH, CDR2 LQKENI. The CDR3 runs to 15 residues. The germline V and J ends were trimmed by 4 bases and 1 base, with 11 bases remaining between them. DNA of the CDR3: TGTGCCAGCTCACGTGCGCAGGGAAGCAATCAGCCCCAGCATTTT. Protein product: CASSRAQGSNQPQHF.

The chain recombines TRBV5-8 with TRBJ2-1; 7 nucleotides align to TRBD1. Germline assignment: CDR1 SGHTS and CDR2 YDEGEE. CDR3 length: 14 residues. Trimming at V came to 7 bases and at J to 0 bases, leaving 4 bases not matched to a gene. The DNA for the CDR3 is TGTGCCAGCCGGACAGGAGTCTCCTACAATGAGCAGTTCTTC. Translation: CASRTGVSYNEQFF.

The chain uses TRBV9 and TRBJ1-6; perhaps TRBD1 as D (5 bases). Deletions cut 0 bases from V and 8 bases from J, with 12 bases between. The germline CDR1 and CDR2 sequences are SGDLS and YYNGEE. There are 15 residues in the CDR3. Here the CDR3 DNA reads TGTGCCAGCAGCGTAGAAGACAGCACCTATTCACCCCTCCACTTT. This codes for CASSVEDSTYSPLHF.

The chain couples TRBV10-3 to TRBJ2-5, with D maybe TRBD1 (5 bases). V was clipped by 3 bases and J by 2 bases, with 13 bases between them. The CDR3 loop spans 15 amino acids. Germline V gene sequence: CDR1 ENHRY, CDR2 SYGVKD. CDR3 in amino acids: CAISDVDRSQETQYF. DNA of the CDR3: TGTGCCATCAGTGATGTTGACAGATCGCAAGAGACCCAGTACTTC.

The rearrangement uses TRBV5-6 and TRBJ2-2, with 7 positions matching TRBD1. The germline gives CDR1 SGHDT, CDR2 YYEEEE. There are 15 residues in the CDR3. With 4 bases clipped from V and 5 bases from J, the junction kept 8 bases outside the gene matches. DNA of the CDR3: TGTGCCAGCAGCCGGGGACAGCAAAGGACCGGGGAGCTGTTTTTT. Amino acids: CASSRGQQRTGELFF.

This sequence joins TRBV5-1 and TRBJ2-7, with 8 bases matching TRBD1. Germline trimming cut 1 base from V and 1 base from J; bases unmatched to any gene: 7. Germline CDR1 SGHRS, CDR2 YFSETQ. This CDR3 is 16 amino acids long. The DNA of the CDR3 is TGCGCCAGCAGCTTGTTTTGGACAGGGTATTCCTACGAGCAGTACTTC. The encoded protein is CASSLFWTGYSYEQYF.

The J gene is TRBJ2-1, the V gene TRBV4-1; 10 nucleotides agree with TRBD1. J gave up 7 bases and V 1 base, and 4 bases lay outside the gene matches. The CDR3 has 15 amino acids. Looked up from germline, CDR1 is MGHRA and CDR2 is YSYEKL. The CDR3, as DNA: TGCGCCAGCAGCCAAGGACAGGGGGCCTGGAATGAGCAGTTCTTC. Amino acids: CASSQGQGAWNEQFF.

The gene calls are TRBV23-1 and TRBJ2-7; 10 bases are a match to TRBD1. TRBV23-1 is given ORF status, its function remaining uncertain. The CDR3 sequence is 16 residues long. The V and J ends lost 7 bases and 1 base, in that order; junction bases with no gene match: 10. The CDR3 here is CASTPRGDRGSYEQYF. The CDR3 bases are TGCGCCAGCACGCCCCGGGGGGACAGGGGTTCCTACGAGCAGTACTTC.

V usage is TRBV6-1 and J usage is TRBJ2-7, with 9 bases matching TRBD1. The CDR3 extends over 14 amino acids. Germline CDR1 reads MNHNS; CDR2 reads SASEGT. V gave up 4 bases and J gave up 2 bases; unmatched junction bases: 3. The CDR3 sequence: CASSATGGPYEQYF. In nucleotides, the CDR3 is TGTGCCAGCAGTGCCACAGGGGGCCCCTACGAGCAGTACTTC.

The gene calls are TRBV27 and TRBJ1-6; no definite D call. The CDR3 is 12 amino acids. In germline, CDR1 is MNHEY, CDR2 SMNVEV (reference sequence). V lost 8 bases and J lost 9, with 11 bases in between. CDR3 in amino acids: CASGSSGSPLHF. In nucleotides, the CDR3 is TGTGCCAGCGGTTCCAGTGGTTCACCCCTCCACTTT.

This clone has just a few counts. The chain links TRBV2 to TRBJ2-3; D is uncertain. Trimming removed 8 bases at V and 0 bases at J, with 12 bases between. The CDR3 has 14 amino acids. Germline CDR1 is SNHLY and CDR2 is FYNNEI. This CDR3 reads CASLVGPSTDTQYF. The DNA of the CDR3 is TGTGCCAGCCTAGTAGGTCCTAGCACAGATACGCAGTATTTT.

V gene TRBV19 combines with J gene TRBJ2-3; TRBD2 matches 9 bases. Germline V gives CDR1 LNHDA, CDR2 SQIVND (reference sequence). The CDR3 totals 14 residues. J lost 2 bases, V lost 5 bases, and 2 bases had no gene match. The CDR3 nucleotides are TGTGCCAGTAGTCCGGGACTAGCCACAGATACGCAGTATTTT. It encodes CASSPGLATDTQYF. The full variable domain, rest sourced from reference TRBV19 and TRBJ2-3, is DGGITQSPKYLFRKEGQNVTLSCEQNLNHDAMYWYRQDPGQGLRLIYYSQIVNDFQKGDIAEGYSVSREKKESFPLTVTSAQKNPTAFYLCASSPGLATDTQYFGPGTRLTVL.

V and J are TRBV5-6 and TRBJ1-2; D is possibly TRBD1 (5 bases). Trimming pared 4 bases from V and 8 bases from J, leaving 18 bases between. The V gene's germline CDR1 is SGHDT and CDR2 YYEEEE. The CDR3 is made up of 14 amino acids. CDR3 nucleotide sequence: TGTGCCAGCAGCGCCGCAGATAACCGGGGGGGCTACACCTTC. Translated: CASSAADNRGGYTF.

The CDR3 nucleotides are TGTGCCAGCAGGGTCACTAGCGGGGCCTACAATGAGCAGTTCTTC. Its protein is CASRVTSGAYNEQFF. V and J are TRBV6-1 and TRBJ2-1; TRBD2 agrees at 10 bases. Looked up from germline, CDR1 is MNHNS and CDR2 is SASEGT. Trimming removed 6 bases from V and 2 bases from J; junction bases left unmatched: 4. This CDR3 is built from 15 residues.

The V and J genes are TRBV5-1 and TRBJ1-1; D gene unclear. Trimming stripped 1 base from V and 5 bases from J, with 12 bases between. CDR3 length: 14 amino acids. Germline V gene data show CDR1 as SGHRS and CDR2 as YFSETQ. CDR3 coding DNA: TGCGCCAGCAGCTTGTGGATGTCGGAGACTGAAGCTTTCTTT. Its translation: CASSLWMSETEAFF.

Worth noting for this clone: Mismatch with germline at one junction end may stem from a read error. The J gene is TRBJ2-7, the V gene TRBV5-1; the D is unclear. Germline CDR1 and CDR2: SGHRS and YFSETQ. The CDR3 sequence is 13 residues long. This chain's CDR3 is CASSLGTRYEQYF. CDR3 coding DNA: TGTGCCAGCAGCTTGGGCACGAGGTACGAGCAGTACTTC.

The rearrangement joins TRBV19 to TRBJ1-2; TRBD1 matches at 10 bases. Germline V gene sequence: CDR1 LNHDA, CDR2 SQIVND (reference sequence). This CDR3 spans 14 amino acids. J gave up 4 bases and V 10 bases, and 9 bases lay outside the gene matches. The CDR3, as DNA: TGTGCCACCGGAGACAGGGGGCAGGGCTATGGCTACACCTTC. This encodes CATGDRGQGYGYTF.

This chain connects TRBV2 to TRBJ2-4; the D gene is possibly TRBD1 (6 bases). V lost 3 bases to trimming and J lost 2 bases, with 8 bases between them. The CDR3 has 14 amino acids. CDR1 SNHLY and CDR2 FYNNEI come from the germline V gene. The chain's CDR3 is CASSDRGTKNIQYF. CDR3 DNA: TGTGCCAGCAGTGACAGGGGAACCAAAAACATTCAGTACTTC.

J is TRBJ2-6 and V is TRBV19; D call uncertain. This CDR3 region has 13 residues. Trimming took off 5 bases at V and 1 base at J, with 3 bases between the two ends. CDR1 is LNHDA, CDR2 SQIVND, per germline (reference sequence). The CDR3 protein is CASSRSGANVLTF. CDR3 bases: TGTGCCAGTAGTCGGTCTGGGGCCAACGTCCTGACTTTC.

This rearrangement joins TRBV4-1 to TRBJ1-2; 7 nucleotides line up with TRBD1. The CDR3 has 15 amino acids. Germline V gives CDR1 MGHRA, CDR2 YSYEKL. V shed 3 bases and J 8 bases; nucleotides not matched to a gene: 12. The CDR3 nucleotides are TGCGCCAGCAGCCAGTTGACAGGGAGCCTCCGAGGCTACACCTTC. It is translated as CASSQLTGSLRGYTF.

The rearrangement joins TRBV6-5 to TRBJ2-7; maybe TRBD2 (6 bases). V lost 6 bases to trimming and J lost 3 bases, with 15 bases between them. In germline, CDR1 is MNHEY, CDR2 SVGAGI. The CDR3 spans 14 residues. CDR3 nucleotides: TGTGCCAGCAGGGGGCGGGACTCCCGCTACGAGCAGTACTTC. This sequence encodes CASRGRDSRYEQYF.

The genes are TRBV5-1 and TRBJ2-1; TRBD2 matches 12 bases. This CDR3 is 14 amino acids long. The junction had 4 bases not matched to a gene; V was cut back by 4 bases and J by 8 bases. Germline CDR1 SGHRS, CDR2 YFSETQ. This CDR3 reads CASSVRLAGDEQFF. DNA for the CDR3: TGCGCCAGCAGCGTAAGACTAGCGGGAGATGAGCAGTTCTTC.

The chain is built from TRBV2 and TRBJ1-1; TRBD1 matches at 7 bases. The trim removed 7 bases at V and 1 base at J, leaving 6 bases unmatched. Germline V gene data show CDR1 as SNHLY and CDR2 as FYNNEI. The CDR3 sequence is 14 residues long. CDR3 bases: TGTGCCAGCACTCGGGGACAGCAGAACACTGAAGCTTTCTTT. This translates into CASTRGQQNTEAFF.

The V and J genes are TRBV28 and TRBJ2-4, with D perhaps TRBD1 (5 bases). Trimming left V 5 bases short and J 2 bases short, with 7 bases between. This CDR3 is 13 amino acids long. In germline, CDR1 is MDHEN, CDR2 SYDVKM. CDR3 nucleotide sequence: TGTGCCAGCAGTCAGGGAACCAAAAACATTCAGTACTTC. Translated: CASSQGTKNIQYF.

The chain uses TRBV29-1 and TRBJ1-1; D might be TRBD1 (6 bases). Germline CDR1 and CDR2: SQVTM and ANQGSEA. V lost 3 bases and J 1 base, leaving 15 bases between the germline ends. This CDR3 region has 15 residues. The DNA for the CDR3 is TGCAGCGTTGATGCCGGCAGGGGCAAGAACACTGAAGCTTTCTTT. It encodes CSVDAGRGKNTEAFF.

This chain joins TRBV18 and TRBJ1-2; TRBD1 is a possible D gene (5 bases). V lost 2 bases, J lost 4 bases, and 11 bases lay in between. The germline gives CDR1 KGHSH, CDR2 LQKENI. CDR3 size: 14 residues. The CDR3 DNA follows: TGTGCCAGCTCACCAGAGATGGGGGGCTATGGCTACACCTTC. Amino acid sequence: CASSPEMGGYGYTF.